Below, 8 T cell receptor beta chains from the same sample are listed, as sequenced in a study of T-cell memory formation after mild COVID-19. TCRdb re-called the 5' RACE reads through MiXCR, storing one row per CDR3 protein. This table has 410,000 or so distinct CDR3 sequences, less than 25% appearing once. Sequenced input: PBMCs or a T cell subset sorted from them (not recorded which). Receptors were obtained from an adult woman who had mild COVID-19 (a few samples of this study predate the infection). Cell type and time point are not known.

In nucleotides, the CDR3 is TGTGCCAGCAGTGACACCAATCCCAATCAGCCCCAGCATTTT. It encodes CASSDTNPNQPQHF. This rearrangement joins TRBV2 to TRBJ1-5; D gene uncertain. The CDR3 has 14 residues. Looked up from germline, CDR1 is SNHLY and CDR2 is FYNNEI. V was trimmed by 3 bases and J by 3 bases, leaving 9 bases between them.

The chain is built from TRBV20-1 and TRBJ2-3; TRBD2 aligns across 10 bases. J lost 7 bases, V lost 4 bases, and 5 bases had no gene match. Germline CDR1 and CDR2: DFQATT and SNEGSKA (reference sequence). This CDR3 spans 13 amino acids. The CDR3 region has the DNA TGCAGTGCTACCACTAGCGGGATGTATACGCAGTATTTT. Its translation: CSATTSGMYTQYF.

This clonotype was seen more than once but under ten times. This sequence joins TRBV10-3 and TRBJ1-3; D is ambiguous. Germline V gives CDR1 ENHRY, CDR2 SYGVKD. This CDR3 is 14 amino acids long. Trimming pared 2 bases from V and 4 bases from J, leaving 9 bases between. The CDR3: CAISEMRSGNTIYF. In nucleotides, the CDR3 is TGTGCCATCAGTGAGATGAGGAGCGGAAACACCATATATTTT.

In this sample, this clonotype turned up a few times. CDR3 loop: CASRGGYYEQYF. The DNA of the CDR3 is TGTGCCAGTCGGGGAGGGTACTACGAGCAGTACTTC. This sequence joins TRBV19 and TRBJ2-7; 7 bases are a match to TRBD2. The CDR3 sequence is 12 residues long. J was trimmed by 3 bases and V by 8 bases; bases with no gene match: 4. The germline CDR1 and CDR2 sequences are LNHDA and SQIVND (reference sequence).

This clonotype was detected a few times. The V call is TRBV20-1, the J call TRBJ2-3; 11 bases are shared with TRBD2. The V segment lost 4 bases and the J segment 3 bases; nucleotides outside the gene matches: 6. Per the germline V gene, CDR1 is DFQATT and CDR2 is SNEGSKA (reference sequence). The CDR3 has 15 amino acids. For the CDR3, the DNA is TGCAGTGCTACCAAGACTAGCGGGACTACAGATACGCAGTATTTT. Its protein product is CSATKTSGTTDTQYF.

The gene calls are TRBV7-6 and TRBJ2-1; TRBD2 aligns across 7 bases. V lost 1 base, J lost 4 bases, and 7 bases stayed unmatched. Germline CDR1 reads SGHVS; CDR2 reads FNYEAQ. The CDR3 length is 16 residues. As DNA, the CDR3 is TGTGCCAGCAGCTTAGAAGGCGGGGGTCAGTACAATGAGCAGTTCTTC. Its translation: CASSLEGGGQYNEQFF.

The J gene is TRBJ2-7, the V gene TRBV7-8; no clear D. This CDR3 comprises 14 residues. The V and J ends lost 1 base and 4 bases respectively, with 11 bases between them. The germline V gene has CDR1 SGHVS and CDR2 FQNEAQ. The CDR3 region is CASSLETAEYEQYF. CDR3 DNA: TGTGCCAGCAGCTTAGAGACCGCCGAGTACGAGCAGTACTTC. Based on the CDR3 plus reference TRBV7-8 and TRBJ2-7, the full variable domain is GAGVSQSPRYKVAKRGQDVALRCDPISGHVSLFWYQQALGQGPEFLTYFQNEAQLDKSGLPSDRFFAERPEGSVSTLKIQRTQQEDSAVYLCASSLETAEYEQYFGPGTRLTVT.

The chain couples TRBV6-2 or TRBV6-3 to TRBJ2-1, with a tentative D call TRBD2 (7 bases). The V end was cut by 2 bases, the J end by 4 bases, with 15 bases between. The CDR3 has 16 residues. The germline V gene has CDR1 MNHEY and CDR2 SVGEGT. The CDR3 is CASSYPSGGPYNEQFF. As DNA, the CDR3 is TGTGCCAGCAGTTACCCCTCCGGGGGGCCTTACAATGAGCAGTTCTTC.